This T cell receptor beta chain is drawn from a study of blood T cell repertoires in COVID-19. In the authors' methods: How many nucleated cells were present was estimated from reference gene primer amplification. The method was immunoSEQ multiplex PCR; TCRdb's version includes in-frame clones alone and lacks a portion of them. V and J calls and clone size are those listed in that table; D and trimming were worked out from the DNA. The profile shows 140,000 to 150,000 clones, about 80% of them singletons. This CDR3 contains 15 residues. Germline V gene sequence: CDR1 LGHNA, CDR2 YSLEER. The germline V and J ends were trimmed by 0 bases and 0 bases, with 6 bases remaining between them.

The receptor comes from a man aged 70-80 years who had recovered from COVID-19. Sequencing input: peripheral blood. The rearrangement links TRBV4-3 to TRBJ1-5; perhaps TRBD1 as D (6 bases). The CDR3 coding sequence is TGCGCCAGCAGCCAAGACAGGGGTAGCAATCAGCCCCAGCATTTT. It codes for CASSQDRGSNQPQHF.